This TCR beta chain was captured by sequencing in a study of shared T cell receptors in the human thymus. This clone was seen a single time. TCRdb keeps only in-frame clones here, not all; method: immunoSEQ multiplex PCR. This table has 500,000 to 750,000 clones, over 75% appearing once. CDR1 MDHEN and CDR2 SYDVKM come from the germline V gene. The CDR3 length is 14 residues. Germline trimming cut 6 bases from V and 8 bases from J; bases unmatched to any gene: 12. These same data were also listed under a study on human thymus T cells.

This receptor was identified in a boy under two years old with a congenital heart defect. Sequenced input: thymocytes. V gene TRBV28 combines with J gene TRBJ2-5; TRBD1 aligns across 7 bases. The CDR3 DNA is TGTGCCAGCAGACCTAGGACAGGCCGGGGCACCCAGTACTTC. Its protein is CASRPRTGRGTQYF.